One sample yielded the 23 T cell receptor beta chains listed below, sequenced in a study of CD8 T cells in ankylosing spondylitis. Study-wide results and limits: It appeared that ankylosing spondylitis blood was characterized by a TCR beta motif of about 8 highly homologous variants.

MiXCR was run by TCRdb on the 5' RACE reads, yielding one entry per CDR3 protein. In the table there are some 840,000 distinct CDR3 sequences, approximately 10% of which are singletons. No antigens are known for them. The sequenced sample was blood, either unsorted or a sorted T cell fraction (not recorded which). The source is a male donor with ankylosing spondylitis.

This clonotype has just a few counts. This chain connects TRBV6-2 or TRBV6-3 to TRBJ2-3, with D possibly being TRBD1 (5 bases). Trimming pared 2 bases from V and 1 base from J, leaving 13 bases between. CDR3 length: 16 amino acids. CDR1 and CDR2 from the germline V gene are MNHEY and SVGEGT. The CDR3 bases are TGTGCCAGCAGTTACCTCCGACAGACCCGCACAGATACGCAGTATTTT. It is translated as CASSYLRQTRTDTQYF.

This clonotype showed up just a few times. The CDR3 spells CASSPFDRTGELFF. The DNA of the CDR3 is TGTGCCAGCAGCCCCTTCGATCGCACCGGGGAGCTGTTTTTT. The rearrangement joins TRBV3-1 to TRBJ2-2, with D uncertain. Germline-derived CDR1 and CDR2 are LGHDT and YNNKEL (reference sequence). The CDR3 spans 14 residues. V lost 4 bases to trimming and J lost 4 bases, with 10 bases between them. Looking up the rest from reference TRBV3-1 and TRBJ2-2 gives the full variable domain: DTAVSQTPKYLVTQMGNDKSIKCEQNLGHDTMYWYKQDSKKFLKIMFSYNNKELIINETVPNRFSPKSPDKAHLNLHINSLELGDSAVYFCASSPFDRTGELFFGEGSRLTVL.

The chain combines TRBV9 with TRBJ2-3; D is unclear. The V and J ends lost 0 bases and 1 base respectively, with 9 bases between them. Germline V gene sequence: CDR1 SGDLS, CDR2 YYNGEE. CDR3 length: 15 residues. The CDR3 loop reads CASSVAPLRTDTQYF. DNA for the CDR3: TGTGCCAGCAGCGTAGCTCCCCTGCGCACAGATACGCAGTATTTT.

The gene calls are TRBV20-1 and TRBJ2-4; D might be TRBD2 (5 bases). The germline V gene encodes CDR1 DFQATT and CDR2 SNEGSKA (reference sequence). CDR3 size: 13 residues. CDR3 amino acids: CSGMEVAKNIQYF. The CDR3 DNA follows: TGCAGCGGGATGGAGGTAGCCAAAAACATTCAGTACTTC.

The gene calls are TRBV12-3 or TRBV12-4 and TRBJ2-2; the match to TRBD2 covers 10 bases. J lost 3 bases, V lost 4 bases, and 8 bases had no gene match. The CDR3 sequence is 17 residues long. The CDR3 nucleotides are TGTGCCAGCAGTTGGGCTAGCGGGAGACTATACACCGGGGAGCTGTTTTTT. It is translated as CASSWASGRLYTGELFF.

This clonotype was seen only a few times. The J gene is TRBJ2-6, the V gene TRBV4-3, with no clear D. Germline V lookup: CDR1 LGHNA, CDR2 YSLEER. Trimming took 0 bases from V and 0 from J, leaving 12 bases between them. The CDR3 is made up of 18 amino acids. The CDR3 region is CASSQDARWNSGANVLTF. DNA of the CDR3: TGCGCCAGCAGCCAAGATGCCAGGTGGAACTCTGGGGCCAACGTCCTGACTTTC.

This clonotype was counted ten times or more. The rearrangement joins TRBV20-1 to TRBJ2-7, with D possibly being TRBD2 (6 bases). The CDR3 is made up of 12 amino acids. CDR1 is DFQATT, CDR2 SNEGSKA, per germline (reference sequence). V was clipped by 5 bases and J by 7 bases, with 15 bases between them. The CDR3 coding sequence is TGCAGTGCTGGAACTTACAGCGGGGAGCAGTACTTC. Its translation is CSAGTYSGEQYF.

The gene calls are TRBV11-2 and TRBJ1-2; D perhaps matches TRBD1 (5 bases). CDR1 is SGHAT and CDR2 is FQNNGV in the germline V gene. The CDR3 covers 18 residues. The V end was cut by 0 bases, the J end by 1 base, with 18 bases between. CDR3 DNA: TGTGCCAGCAGCTTAGATATATTCGGTACAGGCGATAACTATGGCTACACCTTC. Its protein is CASSLDIFGTGDNYGYTF.

V usage is TRBV3-1 and J usage is TRBJ2-7; 9 bases align to TRBD1. Germline loops: CDR1 LGHDT, CDR2 YNNKEL (reference sequence). V lost 1 base, J lost 0 bases, and 7 bases stayed unmatched. This CDR3 comprises 17 residues. The CDR3, as DNA: TGTGCCAGCAGCCAAGGATCCGGGACAGGGAGCTCCTACGAGCAGTACTTC. This encodes CASSQGSGTGSSYEQYF.

This clonotype was seen a handful of times. The chain couples TRBV6-1 to TRBJ1-1; 8 bases match TRBD1. V shed 7 bases, J shed 4 bases, and the junction held 8 bases outside the gene matches. The length of the CDR3 is 14 residues. In germline, CDR1 is MNHNS, CDR2 SASEGT. This chain's CDR3 is CASTLQQGGTEAFF. CDR3 bases: TGTGCCAGCACCTTACAACAGGGGGGCACTGAAGCTTTCTTT.

The chain carries TRBV7-2 and TRBJ2-7, with TRBD2 matching over 7 bases. Germline V gives CDR1 SGHTA, CDR2 FQGNSA. This CDR3 is built from 15 residues. The V segment lost 5 bases and the J segment 5 bases; nucleotides outside the gene matches: 12. The CDR3 sequence is CASSVLASVGNEQYF. In DNA, the CDR3 is TGTGCCAGCAGCGTACTAGCGTCAGTCGGTAACGAGCAGTACTTC.

The chain employs TRBV28 and TRBJ2-7; the D is unclear. The ends were cut back, 4 bases at V and 0 bases at J, with 7 bases in the middle. The germline V gene has CDR1 MDHEN and CDR2 SYDVKM. This CDR3 spans 13 amino acids. In nucleotides, the CDR3 is TGTGCCAGCAGTTGGGAAGGCTCCTACGAGCAGTACTTC. This translates into CASSWEGSYEQYF. Full variable domain (outside the CDR3, taken from reference TRBV28 and TRBJ2-7): DVKVTQSSRYLVKRTGEKVFLECVQDMDHENMFWYRQDPGLGLRLIYFSYDVKMKEKGDIPEGYSVSREKKERFSLILESASTNQTSMYLCASSWEGSYEQYFGPGTRLTVT.

This clonotype was seen only a few times. The chain combines TRBV7-2 with TRBJ1-3; TRBD1 might be the D (6 bases). Germline CDR1 SGHTA, CDR2 FQGNSA. CDR3 size: 17 residues. Trimming shortened V by 2 bases and J by 4 bases, and 18 bases separated the two germline ends. CDR3 sequence reads: CASSLFRGGGSGNTIYF. The CDR3 coding sequence is TGTGCCAGCAGCTTATTCAGGGGCGGAGGTAGCGGAAACACCATATATTTT.

Comments on this clonotype: A much larger clone is a single base away; this may be a read error. V is TRBV7-8 and J is TRBJ2-1; 7 bases agree with TRBD2. CDR3 length equals 17 residues. Germline V gene lookup returns CDR1 SGHVS and CDR2 FQNEAQ. CDR3 coding DNA: TGTGCCAGCAGCTTAGTCCCGCGGGGGAAACCCTACAATGAGCAGTCCTTC. It codes for CASSLVPRGKPYNEQSF.

V and J are TRBV18 and TRBJ2-6, with no clear D. V shed 2 bases and J shed 2 bases, with 7 bases lying between them. This CDR3 region has 15 residues. The germline V gene encodes CDR1 KGHSH and CDR2 LQKENI. CDR3 nucleotide sequence: TGTGCCAGCTCACCATGGGCGCCTGGGGCCAACGTCCTGACTTTC. It translates to CASSPWAPGANVLTF.

This clonotype came up a few times. In DNA, the CDR3 is TGTGCCAGCAGCAACCTTCCGGGACTAGCGGGAGGGCAAGAGACCCAGTACTTC. Amino acid sequence: CASSNLPGLAGGQETQYF. This chain joins TRBV11-1 and TRBJ2-5; 16 nucleotides line up with TRBD2. CDR1 is SGHAT, CDR2 FQDESV, per germline (reference sequence). CDR3 length: 18 amino acids. V was clipped by 5 bases and J by 2 bases; unmatched bases: 8.

Only a few counts were recorded for this clonotype. The chain has TRBV7-6 and TRBJ1-2, with D perhaps matching TRBD1 (6 bases). Per germline, CDR1 SGHVS and CDR2 FNYEAQ. V dropped 3 bases and J dropped 3 bases, with 14 bases sitting between them. There are 15 residues in the CDR3. The CDR3 nucleotides are TGTGCCAGCAGCTTCGAAAAGGGGGTCGACTATGGCTACACCTTC. This translates into CASSFEKGVDYGYTF.

The rearrangement links TRBV5-1 to TRBJ1-4; 7 bases map to TRBD1. The germline V gene has CDR1 SGHRS and CDR2 YFSETQ. This CDR3 has 14 residues. The trim removed 6 bases at V and 5 bases at J, leaving 7 bases unmatched. CDR3 DNA sequence: TGCGCCAGCACCAGACAGGGAGAGAATGAAAAACTGTTTTTT. It translates to CASTRQGENEKLFF.

The V gene is TRBV5-1, the J gene TRBJ2-5; possibly TRBD2 for D (6 bases). CDR3 length equals 15 residues. V lost 4 bases and J lost 4, with 17 bases in between. CDR1 is SGHRS, CDR2 YFSETQ, per germline. CDR3 sequence: CASSPSGLGGETQYF. As DNA, the CDR3 is TGCGCCAGCAGCCCCTCGGGCCTGGGGGGAGAGACCCAGTACTTC.

This clonotype was detected a few times. A read error may account for a junction end that differs from germline. The J gene is TRBJ1-2, the V gene TRBV7-9; D is unresolved. In germline, CDR1 is SEHNR, CDR2 FQNEAQ (reference sequence). This CDR3 contains 13 residues. CDR3 sequence (DNA): TGTGCCACCAGCGGAGGGTTGGACTATGGCTACACCTTC. This codes for CATSGGLDYGYTF.

The chain links TRBV5-1 to TRBJ2-3, with TRBD1 identical over 8 bases. This CDR3 has 13 residues. Trimming cost V 3 bases and J 4 bases; bases outside gene matches: 1. Germline V gives CDR1 SGHRS, CDR2 YFSETQ. CDR3 region: CASSSGGADTQYF. In nucleotides, the CDR3 is TGCGCCAGCAGCTCAGGGGGCGCAGATACGCAGTATTTT. Drawing the rest from reference TRBV5-1 and TRBJ2-3, the complete variable domain is KAGVTQTPRYLIKTRGQQVTLSCSPISGHRSVSWYQQTPGQGLQFLFEYFSETQRNKGNFPGRFSGRQFSNSRSEMNVSTLELGDSALYLCASSSGGADTQYFGPGTRLTVL.

This clonotype was detected a few times. The gene calls are TRBV20-1 and TRBJ2-7, with D possibly TRBD2 on 6 matching bases. Germline V lookup: CDR1 DFQATT, CDR2 SNEGSKA (reference sequence). V lost 3 bases to trimming and J lost 3 bases, with 18 bases between them. CDR3 size: 15 residues. The CDR3 is CSASPGTDLVYEQYF. The CDR3 DNA reads TGCAGTGCTAGCCCCGGGACTGATCTCGTCTACGAGCAGTACTTC.

The chain links TRBV20-1 to TRBJ2-3; 9 positions match TRBD2. Trimming at V came to 3 bases and at J to 4 bases, leaving 8 bases not matched to a gene. Germline-derived CDR1 and CDR2 are DFQATT and SNEGSKA (reference sequence). The CDR3 has 15 residues. CDR3 DNA: TGCAGTGCTAGGTTAACGCTAGCGGGACCAGATACGCAGTATTTT. Protein product: CSARLTLAGPDTQYF.